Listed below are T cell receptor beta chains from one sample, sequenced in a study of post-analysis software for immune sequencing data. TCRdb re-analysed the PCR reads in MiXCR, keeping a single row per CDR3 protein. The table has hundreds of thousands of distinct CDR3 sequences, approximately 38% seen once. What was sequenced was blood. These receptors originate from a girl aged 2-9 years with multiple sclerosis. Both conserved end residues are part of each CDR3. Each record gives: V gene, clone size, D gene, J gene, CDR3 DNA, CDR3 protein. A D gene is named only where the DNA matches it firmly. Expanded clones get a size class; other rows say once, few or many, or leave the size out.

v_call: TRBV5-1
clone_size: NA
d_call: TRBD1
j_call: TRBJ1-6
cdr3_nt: TGCGCCAGCAGCTCATCCGGGACAGAGAATTCACCCCTCCACTTT
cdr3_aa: CASSSSGTENSPLHF

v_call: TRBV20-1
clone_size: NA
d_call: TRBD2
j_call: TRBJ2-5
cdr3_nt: TGCAGTGCCGGACTAGCGGGGGCCCTTAAGACCCAGTACTTC
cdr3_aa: CSAGLAGALKTQYF

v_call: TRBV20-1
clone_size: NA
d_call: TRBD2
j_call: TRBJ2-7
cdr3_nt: TGCAGTGCTAGAGACCTACTAGCGGGAGGCCAGCACGAGCAGTACTTC
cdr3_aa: CSARDLLAGGQHEQYF

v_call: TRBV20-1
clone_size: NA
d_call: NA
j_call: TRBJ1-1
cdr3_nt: TGCAGTGCTAGGAAGGGTATACGAGCGGACACTGAAGCTTTCTTT
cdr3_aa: CSARKGIRADTEAFF

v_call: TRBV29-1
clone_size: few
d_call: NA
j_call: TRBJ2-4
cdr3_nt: TGCAGCGTTGAGGTGGCAGCCAAAAACATTCAGTACTTC
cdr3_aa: CSVEVAAKNIQYF

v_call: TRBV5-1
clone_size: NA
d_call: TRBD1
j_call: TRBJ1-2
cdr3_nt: TGCGCCAGCAGCTTAGGGGGCACGAGCTATGGCTACACCTTC
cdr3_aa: CASSLGGTSYGYTF

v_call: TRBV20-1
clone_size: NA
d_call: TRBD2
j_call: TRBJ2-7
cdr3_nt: TGCAGTGCTCCGTCCGGGGCTAGCGGGAGCTACGAGCAGTACTTC
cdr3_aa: CSAPSGASGSYEQYF

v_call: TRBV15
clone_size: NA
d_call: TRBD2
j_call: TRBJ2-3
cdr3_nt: TGTGCCACCAGCAGAGATAAAGCGGGGGGAGAGGGAGATACGCAGTATTTT
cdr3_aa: CATSRDKAGGEGDTQYF

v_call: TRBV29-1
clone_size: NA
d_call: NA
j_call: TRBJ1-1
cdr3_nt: TGCAGCGGCGCGGGACCCCCGGGCAGATTGGGTCCGGAATCAGCTTTCTTT
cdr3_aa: CSGAGPPGRLGPESAFF

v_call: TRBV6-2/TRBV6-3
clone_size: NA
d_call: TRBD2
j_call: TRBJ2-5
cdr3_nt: TGTGCCAGCAGTTTCGGACTAGCGGGACGTGAGACCCAGTACTTC
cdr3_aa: CASSFGLAGRETQYF

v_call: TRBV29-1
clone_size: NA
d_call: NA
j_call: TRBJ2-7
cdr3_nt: TGCAGCGTTGTGTTGGGTATCGGCTACGAGCAGTACTTC
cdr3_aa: CSVVLGIGYEQYF

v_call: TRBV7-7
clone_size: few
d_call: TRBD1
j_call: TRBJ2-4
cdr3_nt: TGTGCTAGCAGCTCATCGGACAGGAAGCACTTAGCCAAAAACATTCAGTACTTC
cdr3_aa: CASSSSDRKHLAKNIQYF

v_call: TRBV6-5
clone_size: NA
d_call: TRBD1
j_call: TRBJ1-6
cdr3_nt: TGTGCCAGCAGCGGGACAGGGGGCGTATATTCACCCCTCCACTTT
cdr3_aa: CASSGTGGVYSPLHF

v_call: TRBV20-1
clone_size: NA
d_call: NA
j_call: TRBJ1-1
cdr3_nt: TGCGGTGCCCGGGGGGGCATGAACACTGAAGCTTTCTTT
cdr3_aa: CGARGGMNTEAFF

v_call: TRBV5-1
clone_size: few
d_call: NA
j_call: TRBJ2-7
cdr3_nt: TGCGCCAGCAGCTTGGCGGCCTACTCCTACGAGCAGTACTTC
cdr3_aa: CASSLAAYSYEQYF

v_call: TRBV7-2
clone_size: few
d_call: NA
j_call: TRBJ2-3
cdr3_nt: TGTGCCAGCAGCATACAGGCAGCGGTGGAGCAGTATTTT
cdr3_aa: CASSIQAAVEQYF

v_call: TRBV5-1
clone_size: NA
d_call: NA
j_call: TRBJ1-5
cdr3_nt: TGCGCCAGCAGCCCGACAGGAGGAGGCAATCAGCCCCAGCATTTT
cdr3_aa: CASSPTGGGNQPQHF

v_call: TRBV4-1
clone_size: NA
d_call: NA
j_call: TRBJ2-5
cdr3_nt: TGCGCCAGCAGCCAAGTGGTGGGGGCCACGGAGACCCAGTACTTC
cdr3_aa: CASSQVVGATETQYF

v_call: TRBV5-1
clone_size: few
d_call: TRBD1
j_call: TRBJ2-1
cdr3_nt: TGCGCCAGCAGCTTGGGCCCTACAGGGGATTTGGACAATGAGCAGTTCTTC
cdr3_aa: CASSLGPTGDLDNEQFF

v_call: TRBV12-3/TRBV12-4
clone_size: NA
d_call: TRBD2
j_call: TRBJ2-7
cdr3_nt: TGTGCCAGCAGTCCGGCCAGGGAGGGAAAGTATTTC
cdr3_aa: CASSPAREGKYF

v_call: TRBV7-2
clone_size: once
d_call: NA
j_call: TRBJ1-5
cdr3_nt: TGTGCCAGCAGCCCTTATCGAGGGGGCAATCAGCCCCAGCATTTT
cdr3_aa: CASSPYRGGNQPQHF

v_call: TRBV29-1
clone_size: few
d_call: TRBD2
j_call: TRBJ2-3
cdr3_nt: TGCAGCGTGGCCGGGACTAGCGGGAGCGACCACACAGATACGCAGTATTTT
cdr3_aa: CSVAGTSGSDHTDTQYF

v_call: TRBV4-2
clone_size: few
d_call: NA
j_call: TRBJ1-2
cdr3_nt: TGTGCCAGCAGCCAAGTAGCAGACAACTATGGCTACACCTTC
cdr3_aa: CASSQVADNYGYTF

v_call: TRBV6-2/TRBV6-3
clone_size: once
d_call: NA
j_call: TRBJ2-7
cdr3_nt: TGTGCCAGCAGTTTGGGCTGGCTCTACGAGCAGTACTTC
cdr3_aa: CASSLGWLYEQYF

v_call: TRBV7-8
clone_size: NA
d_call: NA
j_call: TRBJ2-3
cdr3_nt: TGTGCCAGCGGCACATCCCCTTGGACGGATAGCACAGATACGCAGTATTTT
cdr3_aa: CASGTSPWTDSTDTQYF

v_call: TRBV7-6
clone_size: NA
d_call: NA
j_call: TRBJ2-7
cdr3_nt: TGTGCCAGCAGCTCCCTCTCTGCGGGACAGCCATTCTACGAGCAGTACTTC
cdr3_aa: CASSSLSAGQPFYEQYF

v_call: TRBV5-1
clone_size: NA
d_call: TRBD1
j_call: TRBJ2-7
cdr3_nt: TGCGCCAGCAGCGGACTGGACAGGGCCAGCTCCTACGAGCAGTACTTC
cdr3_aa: CASSGLDRASSYEQYF

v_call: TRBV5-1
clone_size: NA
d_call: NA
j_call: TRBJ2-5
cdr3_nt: TGCGCCAGCAGCGGGGAGGACAGGCAAGAGACCCAGTACTTC
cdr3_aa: CASSGEDRQETQYF

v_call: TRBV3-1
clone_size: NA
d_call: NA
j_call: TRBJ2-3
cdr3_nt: TGTGCCAGCAGCCAAGATCTTCGACGGGGCCAAGATACGCAGTATTTT
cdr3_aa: CASSQDLRRGQDTQYF